The sequence of this T cell receptor beta chain was determined in a study of cytomegalovirus exposure and HLA in healthy donors. Study results and limitations: The only immune exposure information that was available was CMV serostatus. An analysis that was carried out later associated approximately 17,000 TCR beta sequences with HLA alleles at 0.05 false discovery rate.

V was pared by 2 bases and J by 1 base, with 9 bases between. Germline assignment: CDR1 SGHRS and CDR2 YFSETQ. The CDR3 is made up of 14 amino acids. Regarding this clone: Its cognate antigen is unknown.

PCR primers comprised 60 Vbeta and 13 Jbeta primers. Assay: immunoSEQ multiplex PCR; the TCRdb copy retains only in-frame clones and omits some. The table has over 85,000 clones, roughly 80% seen once; the top ten hold 3.4%. This sequence was found in a man aged 40-50 years in good health and CMV-seronegative. The source material was PBMCs. V usage is TRBV5-1 and J usage is TRBJ1-1; D perhaps matches TRBD1 (5 bases). The CDR3 DNA sequence: TGCGCCAGCAGCTTCGACAGCCCGAACACTGAAGCTTTCTTT. This gives the protein CASSFDSPNTEAFF.